This TCR beta chain originates from a study of T cell repertoires in cytomegalovirus infection. Study-wide background: Public TCR beta signature analysis indicated the presence of both CMV infection and matching HLA type. Findings of the study overall: What dominated the ex vivo response were HLA-C-restricted CMV-specific TCR beta clonotypes.

Notes on this clonotype: Its target is unknown.

TCRdb re-analysed the reads in MiXCR, keeping a single row per CDR3 protein. In the table there are approximately 100,000 distinct CDR3 sequences, more than 20% of which are singletons. Trimming stripped 10 bases from V and 4 bases from J, with 20 bases between. This CDR3 region has 15 residues. Germline V gives CDR1 MNHEY, CDR2 SVGEGT. The TCR sequence derives from a human donor in good health (CMV status not recorded). Some clones in this sample may be carry-over from other donors' samples. The gene calls are TRBV6-2 or TRBV6-3 and TRBJ2-1, with D perhaps being TRBD1 or TRBD2 (5 bases each). Sequencing was performed on CD8+ T cells from PBMCs. The CDR3 coding sequence is TGTGCCACCCTCAACCCCGGGGCTTTATACAATGAGCAGTTCTTC. It encodes CATLNPGALYNEQFF.